Listed below are T cell receptor beta chains from one sample, sequenced in a study of neurological immune-mediated disorders. TCRdb itself ran the 5' RACE reads through MiXCR, one entry per CDR3 protein. The table includes 30,000 to 45,000 distinct CDR3 sequences, under 14% detected once. The sample was CD4+ T cells from blood. These receptors came from a woman younger than 45 with HTLV-1-associated myelopathy (HAM/TSP). The CDR3 runs from the conserved cysteine through the conserved F or W. The order of the fields is D gene, V gene, clone size, J gene, CDR3 DNA, CDR3 protein. A D gene is named only where the DNA matches it firmly. Clone size, where shown, is once, few, many, or a class for clones that have expanded.

D: NA
V: TRBV2
size: many
J: TRBJ2-1
DNA: TGTGCCAGCAGTGCGTTCGGATACAATGAGCAGTTCTTC
CDR3: CASSAFGYNEQFF

D: NA
V: TRBV7-2
size: many
J: TRBJ2-3
DNA: TGTGCCAGCAGCTCGGACATAAGCACAGATACGCAGTATTTT
CDR3: CASSSDISTDTQYF

D: NA
V: TRBV20-1
size: many
J: TRBJ2-3
DNA: TGCAGTGCTACCGACCCAAAAGGGGGGGCGGGTTTCGGTGGAGATACGCAGTATTTT
CDR3: CSATDPKGGAGFGGDTQYF

D: NA
V: TRBV10-3
size: many
J: TRBJ1-6
DNA: TGTGCCATCAGTGACAGGGGTACGCATAATTCACCCCTCCACTTT
CDR3: CAISDRGTHNSPLHF

D: NA
V: TRBV19
size: many
J: TRBJ2-2
DNA: TGTGCCAGTGCGCTGGCTAGCCCCGGGGAGCTGTTTTTT
CDR3: CASALASPGELFF

D: NA
V: TRBV20-1
size: many
J: TRBJ1-4
DNA: TGCAGTGCTACAACACCGTTGATTAACGAAAAACTGTTTTTT
CDR3: CSATTPLINEKLFF

D: NA
V: TRBV6-1
size: many
J: TRBJ1-5
DNA: TGTGCCAGCAGTGAGCTTTCAGGGTATCAGCCCCAGCATTTT
CDR3: CASSELSGYQPQHF

D: NA
V: TRBV21-1
size: many
J: TRBJ1-1
DNA: TGTGCCAGCAGCAAAGTCTGTGGGCGAGGAACTGAAGCTTTCTTT
CDR3: CASSKVCGRGTEAFF

D: NA
V: TRBV6-5
size: many
J: TRBJ2-7
DNA: TGTGCCAGCAGTTACTCGATTCAAAAGCCAAAGCAGTACTTC
CDR3: CASSYSIQKPKQYF

D: TRBD1
V: TRBV7-9
size: many
J: TRBJ2-7
DNA: TGTGCCAGCAGCTCCCGGGACAGGGTACACGAGCAGTACTTC
CDR3: CASSSRDRVHEQYF

D: NA
V: TRBV7-6
size: many
J: TRBJ1-2
DNA: TGTGCCAGCAGCTTAGAGCGTTGCCGCACCCTTATGGGGGGGTACTACACCTTC
CDR3: CASSLERCRTLMGGYYTF

D: NA
V: TRBV7-2
size: many
J: TRBJ1-2
DNA: TGTGCCAGCAGCTTAGGTCCGGTGGAGGTCTATGGCTACACCTTC
CDR3: CASSLGPVEVYGYTF

D: NA
V: TRBV9
size: NA
J: TRBJ2-1
DNA: NA
CDR3: CASSFYICSARLRSLNEQFF

D: TRBD2
V: TRBV10-3
size: NA
J: TRBJ2-1
DNA: TGTGCCATCAGTGAGTCGTTACTAGCGGTGTTCAATGAGCAGTTCTTC
CDR3: CAISESLLAVFNEQFF

D: NA
V: TRBV24-1
size: NA
J: TRBJ2-2
DNA: TGTGCCACCCGGTCCCATTCGAACAACGGGGAGCTGTTTTTT
CDR3: CATRSHSNNGELFF

D: TRBD2
V: TRBV3-1
size: many
J: TRBJ2-1
DNA: TGTGCCAGCAGCCCCCTAGCGGGGTCTCAGGAGCAGTTCTTC
CDR3: CASSPLAGSQEQFF

D: TRBD2
V: TRBV3-1
size: many
J: TRBJ2-3
DNA: TGTGCCAGCAGCCCCCGGGGGACTAGCGGAACCACAGATACGCAGTATTTT
CDR3: CASSPRGTSGTTDTQYF

D: NA
V: TRBV7-9
size: many
J: TRBJ2-3
DNA: TGTGCCAGCAGCTTAAGACAGTCCCTAGAGTCGGATACGCAGTATTTT
CDR3: CASSLRQSLESDTQYF

D: NA
V: TRBV18
size: NA
J: TRBJ2-1
DNA: TGTGCCAGCTCACCACCGGTGATAGACCGCAGTGAGCAGTTCTTC
CDR3: CASSPPVIDRSEQFF

D: NA
V: TRBV7-9
size: many
J: TRBJ2-2
DNA: TGTGCCAGCCGGCGAGAAACAGGGATTATCACCGGGGAGCTGTTTTTT
CDR3: CASRRETGIITGELFF

D: TRBD1
V: TRBV7-6
size: many
J: TRBJ1-2
DNA: TGTGCCAGCAGCCGTGGGACAGGGCTTAACTATGGCTACACCTTC
CDR3: CASSRGTGLNYGYTF

D: NA
V: TRBV7-2
size: many
J: TRBJ1-6
DNA: TGTGCCAGCAGCTTGGGCCTGCGACGGACAGACAATTCACCCCTCCACTTT
CDR3: CASSLGLRRTDNSPLHF